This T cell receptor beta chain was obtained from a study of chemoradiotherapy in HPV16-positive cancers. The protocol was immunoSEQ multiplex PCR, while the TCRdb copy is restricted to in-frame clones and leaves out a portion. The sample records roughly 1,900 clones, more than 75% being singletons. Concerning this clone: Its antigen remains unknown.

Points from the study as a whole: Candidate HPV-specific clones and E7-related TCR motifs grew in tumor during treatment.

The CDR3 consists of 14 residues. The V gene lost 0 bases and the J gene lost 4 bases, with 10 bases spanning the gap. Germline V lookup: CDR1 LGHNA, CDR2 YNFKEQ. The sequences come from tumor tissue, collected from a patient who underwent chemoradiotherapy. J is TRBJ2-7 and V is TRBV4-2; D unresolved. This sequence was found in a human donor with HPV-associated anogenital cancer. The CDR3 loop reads CASSQDLAEYEQYF. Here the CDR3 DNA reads TGTGCCAGCAGCCAAGATCTCGCTGAATACGAGCAGTACTTC.